A selection of T cell receptor beta chains follows, all from one sample in a study of beta chain features in type 1 diabetes. Data came from immunoSEQ multiplex PCR; TCRdb stores just in-frame clones and leaves some out. This sample has hundreds of thousands of clones, with 10% to 15% found just once. The source material was naive CD4+ T cells from blood. These receptors originate from a man between 18 and 29 years old with type 1 diabetes. Both conserved end residues are part of each CDR3. A D gene is named only where the DNA matches it firmly. Clone size is not always given. Where it is, it says once, few, many or a class for expanded clones.

V	J	size	D	DNA	CDR3
TRBV13	TRBJ2-1	.	.	TGTGCCAGCAGCTTCGGAGGACTCAAGTACAATGAGCAGTTCTTC	CASSFGGLKYNEQFF
TRBV7-2	TRBJ1-5	.	.	TGTGCCAGCAGCTTGGTGTTGGGAAGGGGGAATCAGCCCCAGCATTTT	CASSLVLGRGNQPQHF
TRBV5-1	TRBJ2-7	few	TRBD1	TGCGCCAGCAGCTTCCGAGGGGGCGCGGTTGAGCAGTACTTC	CASSFRGGAVEQYF
TRBV10-3	TRBJ1-4	few	.	TGTGCCATCAGTGACGGTGAAAAACTGTTTTTT	CAISDGEKLFF
TRBV13	TRBJ2-3	few	TRBD2	TGTGCCAGCAGCCAAACACTTAGCGGGGTTACGCAGTATTTT	CASSQTLSGVTQYF
TRBV4-1	TRBJ1-1	few	TRBD1	TGCGCCAGCAGCCAAGCACCGGGACAGACGAACACTGAAGCTTTCTTT	CASSQAPGQTNTEAFF
TRBV5-1	TRBJ2-7	.	TRBD1	TGCGCCAGCAGCTTGCAGGGGGACACCTACGAGCAGTACTTC	CASSLQGDTYEQYF
TRBV29-1	TRBJ1-3	.	.	TGCAGCGTTGACAGGGATCGAAACACCATATATTTT	CSVDRDRNTIYF
TRBV7-7	TRBJ2-1	.	.	TGTGCTAGCAGCTTAGGATTGGGCAGCTACAATGAGCAGTTCTTC	CASSLGLGSYNEQFF
TRBV29-1	TRBJ2-6	.	.	TGCAGCGTTGACCCCGGAAGCTCTGGGGCCAACGTCCTGACTTTC	CSVDPGSSGANVLTF
TRBV11-2	TRBJ1-2	few	.	TGTGCCAGCAGCTCCTACAGGGATAACTATGGCTACACCTTC	CASSSYRDNYGYTF
TRBV7-9	TRBJ2-3	few	.	TGTGCCAGCAGCTTAGTTGGGACAGATACGCAGTATTTT	CASSLVGTDTQYF
TRBV2	TRBJ2-5	few	.	TGTGCCAGCAGTGAAGTGGGGGGAGAGACCCAGTACTTC	CASSEVGGETQYF
TRBV6-1	TRBJ2-4	.	TRBD1	TGTGCCAGCAGGCCAGGGACAGGAGGACACATTCAGTACTTC	CASRPGTGGHIQYF
TRBV19	TRBJ2-3	few	.	TGTGCCAGTAAACAGCGAAACACAGATACGCAGTATTTT	CASKQRNTDTQYF
TRBV6-5	TRBJ2-1	few	TRBD1	TGTGCCAGCACCCCGGGACAGGGGTCCAATGAGCAGTTCTTC	CASTPGQGSNEQFF
TRBV19	TRBJ2-5	once	.	TGTGCCAGTAGTATAGGAGGTCCGGAGACCCAGTACTTC	CASSIGGPETQYF
TRBV6-5	TRBJ2-7	few	TRBD1	TGTGCCAGCAGCCACAGGGGCTACGAGCAGTACTTC	CASSHRGYEQYF
TRBV7-9	TRBJ2-1	.	TRBD1	TGTGCCAGCAGCCCGTATGGGACAGGGGGGCAGTTCTTC	CASSPYGTGGQFF
TRBV5-1	TRBJ1-1	.	.	TGCGCCAGCAGCCTCCAGGAGAACACTGAAGCTTTCTTT	CASSLQENTEAFF
TRBV25-1	TRBJ1-1	few	.	TGTGCCAGCAGTGATCCTGCTAAGAAGAACACTGAAGCTTTCTTT	CASSDPAKKNTEAFF
TRBV30	TRBJ2-5	few	.	TGTGCCTGGAGTCCCGGGGAGACCCAGTACTTC	CAWSPGETQYF
TRBV9	TRBJ2-1	.	TRBD1	TGTGCCAGCAGCGTAGGCGGACAGGGCAATGAACAGTTCTTC	CASSVGGQGNEQFF
TRBV4-1	TRBJ1-4	few	.	TGCGCCAGCAGCCAACTTACCGGGACAAACTTTGAAAAACTGTTTTTT	CASSQLTGTNFEKLFF
TRBV12-5	TRBJ2-3	.	.	TGTGCTAGTGCCGATATATCAGATACGCAGTATTTT	CASADISDTQYF
TRBV5-5	TRBJ1-6	.	.	TGTGCCAGCAGCTTGGAGGCCGGGCAGAACAATTCACCCCTCCACTTT	CASSLEAGQNNSPLHF
TRBV13	TRBJ2-7	.	.	TGTGCCAGCAGCTTTCAGGTGGACTCCTACGAGCAGTACTTC	CASSFQVDSYEQYF
TRBV5-1	TRBJ2-2	.	.	TGCGCCAGCAGCTTGGGCGGGCCCGGGGAGCTGTTTTTT	CASSLGGPGELFF
TRBV6-6	TRBJ1-5	.	.	TGTGCCAGCAGTCCGAGCCACTATAGCAATCAGCCCCAGCATTTT	CASSPSHYSNQPQHF
TRBV27	TRBJ1-2	few	.	TGTGCCAGCAGTCCGGCCGGACATCTCGGCTACACCTTC	CASSPAGHLGYTF
TRBV6-1	TRBJ1-1	few	.	TGTGCCAGCAGTAAGGGGCAGAACACTGAAGCTTTCTTT	CASSKGQNTEAFF
TRBV30	TRBJ1-1	.	TRBD1	TGTGCCTGGAGGAGACAGGGCGGCGGAACTGAAGCTTTCTTT	CAWRRQGGGTEAFF
TRBV2	TRBJ2-5	few	.	TGTGCCAGCAGCCGTACCTTCCAAGAGACCCAGTACTTC	CASSRTFQETQYF
TRBV14	TRBJ1-6	.	.	TGTGCCAGCAGCCAGATCGGCAGGTCACCCCTCCACTTT	CASSQIGRSPLHF